The sequence of this TCR beta chain was determined in a study of T cell changes during pregnancy in multiple sclerosis. Only in-frame clones appear in the TCRdb table, and some are missing; sequencing was by immunoSEQ multiplex PCR. The sample holds more than 55,000 clones; approximately 90% are singletons and the top ten take roughly 3.5%. The germline V gene encodes CDR1 SNHLY and CDR2 FYNNEI. The ends lost 6 bases at V and 0 bases at J; junction bases unmatched: 4. This CDR3 contains 15 residues. Material: peripheral blood, obtained after pregnancy. The TCR comes from a female donor in good health, enrolled as a control in a pregnancy study. This chain links TRBV2 with TRBJ2-3; 9 positions match TRBD1. The CDR3 sequence is CASRRTGASTDTQYF. The CDR3 bases are TGTGCCAGCAGAAGGACAGGGGCTAGCACAGATACGCAGTATTTT.